This TCR beta chain was recovered during a study of T-cell reconstitution after alpha-beta-depleted transplantation in children. Study results and limitations: Several hundred graft clones that had expanded were reportedly the source of alpha-beta T cells about two months after transplant.

Using unique molecular identifiers, the investigators prepared the TCRbeta library. TCRdb re-analysed the PCR reads in MiXCR, keeping a single row per CDR3 protein. The data contain approximately 500,000 distinct CDR3 sequences, 25% to 30% of them seen just once; the ten biggest clones take up 35% to 40%. Germline CDR1 is SGHRS and CDR2 is YFSETQ. Trimming removed 0 bases at V and 4 bases at J, with 13 bases between. The CDR3 sequence is 15 residues long. About this clonotype: Its target is unknown.

The rearrangement joins TRBV5-1 to TRBJ1-2; D gene unclear. The sequence came from a boy in the first two years of life with Wiskott-Aldrich syndrome, due to receive a stem cell transplant. Specimen: PBMCs, collected before TCRalphabeta/CD19-depleted stem cell transplant. The CDR3 nucleotides are TGCGCCAGCAGCTTGGAGGGAGCCTTCCCCTATGGCTACACCTTC. Its protein is CASSLEGAFPYGYTF.